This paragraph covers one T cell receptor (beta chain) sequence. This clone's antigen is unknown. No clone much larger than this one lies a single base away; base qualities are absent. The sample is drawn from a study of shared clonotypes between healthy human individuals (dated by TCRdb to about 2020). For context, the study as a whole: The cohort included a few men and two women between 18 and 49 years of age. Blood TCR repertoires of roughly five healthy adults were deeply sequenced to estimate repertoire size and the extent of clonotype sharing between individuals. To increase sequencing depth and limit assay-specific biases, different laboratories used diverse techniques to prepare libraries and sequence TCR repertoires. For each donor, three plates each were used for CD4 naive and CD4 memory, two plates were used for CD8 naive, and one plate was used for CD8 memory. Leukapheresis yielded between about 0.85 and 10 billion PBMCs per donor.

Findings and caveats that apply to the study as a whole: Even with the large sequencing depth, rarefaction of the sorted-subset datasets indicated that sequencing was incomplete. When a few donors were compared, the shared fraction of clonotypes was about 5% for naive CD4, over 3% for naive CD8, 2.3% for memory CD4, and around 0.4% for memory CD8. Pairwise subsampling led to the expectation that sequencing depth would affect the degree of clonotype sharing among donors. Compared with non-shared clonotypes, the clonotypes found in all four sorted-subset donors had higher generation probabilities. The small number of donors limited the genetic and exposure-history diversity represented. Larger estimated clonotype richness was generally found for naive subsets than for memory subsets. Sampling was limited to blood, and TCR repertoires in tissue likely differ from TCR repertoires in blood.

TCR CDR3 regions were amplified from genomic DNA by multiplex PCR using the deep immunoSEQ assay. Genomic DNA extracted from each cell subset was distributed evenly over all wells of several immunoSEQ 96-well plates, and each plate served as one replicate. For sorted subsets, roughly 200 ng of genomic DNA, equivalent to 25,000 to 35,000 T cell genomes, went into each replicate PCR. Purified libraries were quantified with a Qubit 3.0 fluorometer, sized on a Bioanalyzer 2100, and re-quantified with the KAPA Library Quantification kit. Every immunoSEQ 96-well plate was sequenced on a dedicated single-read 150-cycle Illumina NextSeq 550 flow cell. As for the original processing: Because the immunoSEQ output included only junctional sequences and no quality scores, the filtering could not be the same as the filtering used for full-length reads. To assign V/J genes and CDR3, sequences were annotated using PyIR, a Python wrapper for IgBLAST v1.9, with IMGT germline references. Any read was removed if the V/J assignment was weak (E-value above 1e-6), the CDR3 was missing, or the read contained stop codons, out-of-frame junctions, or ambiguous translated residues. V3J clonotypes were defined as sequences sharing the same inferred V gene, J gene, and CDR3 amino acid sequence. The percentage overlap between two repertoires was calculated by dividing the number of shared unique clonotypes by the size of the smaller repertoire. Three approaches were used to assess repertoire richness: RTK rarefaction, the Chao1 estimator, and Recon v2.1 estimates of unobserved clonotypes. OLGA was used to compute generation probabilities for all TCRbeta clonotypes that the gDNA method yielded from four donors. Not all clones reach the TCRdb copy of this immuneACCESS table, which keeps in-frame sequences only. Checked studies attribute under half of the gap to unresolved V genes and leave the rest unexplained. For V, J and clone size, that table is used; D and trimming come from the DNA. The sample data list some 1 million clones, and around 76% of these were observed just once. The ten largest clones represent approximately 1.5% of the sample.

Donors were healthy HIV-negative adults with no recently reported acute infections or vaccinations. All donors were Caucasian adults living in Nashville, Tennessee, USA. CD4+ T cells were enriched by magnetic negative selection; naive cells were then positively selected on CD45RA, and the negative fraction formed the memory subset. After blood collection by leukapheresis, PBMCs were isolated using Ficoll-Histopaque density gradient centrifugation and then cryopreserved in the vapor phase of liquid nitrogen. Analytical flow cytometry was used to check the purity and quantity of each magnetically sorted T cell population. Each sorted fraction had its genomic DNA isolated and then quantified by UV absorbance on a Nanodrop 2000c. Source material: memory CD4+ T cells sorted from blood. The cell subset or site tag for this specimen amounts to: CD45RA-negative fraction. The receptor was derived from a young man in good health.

The CDR3 protein sequence reads: CASSANRGPQETQYF. The nucleotide sequence is given as TGTGCCAGCAGCGCAAACAGGGGACCTCAAGAGACCCAGTACTTC. Recombination linked TRBV5-6 to TRBJ2-5, with 7 bases aligning to TRBD1. The germline V gene sets CDR1 to SGHDT and CDR2 to YYEEEE. The CDR3 holds 15 amino acids from the cysteine to the phenylalanine. Only the CDR3 DNA stays, 45 bases, in frame from base 1. V is cut back by 4 bases and J by 2 bases, with 8 bases in the junction unmatched.